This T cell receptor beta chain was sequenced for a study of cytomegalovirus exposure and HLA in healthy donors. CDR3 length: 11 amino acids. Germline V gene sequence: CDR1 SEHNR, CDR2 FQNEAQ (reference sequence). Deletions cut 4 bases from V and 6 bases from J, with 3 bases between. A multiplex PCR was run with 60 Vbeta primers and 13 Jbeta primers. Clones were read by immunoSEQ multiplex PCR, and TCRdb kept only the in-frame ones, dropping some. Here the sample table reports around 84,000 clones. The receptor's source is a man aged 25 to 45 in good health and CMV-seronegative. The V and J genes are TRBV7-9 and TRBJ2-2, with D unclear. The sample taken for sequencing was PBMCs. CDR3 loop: CASSYSGELFF. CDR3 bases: TGTGCCAGCAGCTACTCCGGGGAGCTGTTTTTT. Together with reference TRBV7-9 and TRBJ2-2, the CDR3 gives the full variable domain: DTGVSQNPRHKITKRGQNVTFRCDPISEHNRLYWYRQTLGQGPEFLTYFQNEAQLEKSRLLSDRFSAERPKGSFSTLEIQRTEQGDSAMYLCASSYSGELFFGEGSRLTVL.